The 2 T cell receptor beta chains presented below share a single source sample, sequenced in a study of control samples from healthy donors and cancer patients. TCRdb's table, derived via immunoSEQ multiplex PCR, lists solely in-frame clones and lacks some. The sample holds 100,000 or so clones, about four fifths seen once. Sequenced sample: blood. These TCRs come from a woman aged 25 to 45 in good health.

The V gene is TRBV7-2, the J gene TRBJ2-7; tentatively, D is TRBD1 (6 bases). Germline V gene sequence: CDR1 SGHTA, CDR2 FQGNSA. This CDR3 spans 13 amino acids. Trimming took 2 bases from V and 2 from J, leaving 7 bases between them. In DNA, the CDR3 is TGTGCCAGCAGCTTAAAGGGGGCCTACGAGCAGTACTTC. This sequence encodes CASSLKGAYEQYF.

The V gene is TRBV4-1, the J gene TRBJ1-1, with a possible D match to TRBD1 (6 bases). Germline assignment: CDR1 MGHRA and CDR2 YSYEKL. Trimming removed 0 bases from V and 10 bases from J, with 18 bases in between. The CDR3 has 15 amino acids. Written as DNA, the CDR3 is TGCGCCAGCAGCCAAGATACGGGGCTAGGGGGTCGAGCTTTCTTT. This encodes CASSQDTGLGGRAFF.